This TCR beta chain was found in a study of Graves' ophthalmopathy and Graves' hyperthyroidism. Background on the study: Hyperthyroidism showing no ophthalmopathy within 18 months of follow-up was stable. Study-wide results and caveats: Blood also carried most expanded thyroid clonotypes exceeding 0.001 frequency.

RNA transcripts yielded amplified TCR beta CDR3 regions. An opening RT-PCR round employed HTBI primers and preceded a second-round multiplex PCR. TCRdb used MiXCR to reprocess the multiplex PCR reads, holding one entry per CDR3 protein. The data contain over a million distinct CDR3 sequences, about two fifths of them seen just once; the ten biggest clones take up over 8.5%. The germline V gene has CDR1 SGHVS and CDR2 FQNEAQ. There are 15 residues in the CDR3. In the case of this clonotype: The antigen is unknown. At one boundary the junction diverges from the germline segment, which might be a read error.

Hyperthyroidism patients were newly diagnosed, ill under 2 months, and aged 18 to 65 years. Diagnosis relied on clinical symptoms, serum thyroxine, TRAb, thyroid ultrasound and orbital computed tomography. Source material: peripheral blood or thyroid tissue (not recorded which). The sequence was obtained from an adult man with Graves' hyperthyroidism. The chain joins TRBV7-8 to TRBJ2-2, with 10 bases aligning to TRBD1. CDR3 residues: CASSLTGTGAGELFF. The CDR3 DNA reads as TGCGCCAGCAGCCTAACCGGGACAGGGGCCGGGGAGCTGTTTTTT.